Presented here are 32 T cell receptor beta chains from one specimen sequenced in a study of blood T cell repertoires in COVID-19. Only in-frame clones appear in the TCRdb table, and some are missing; sequencing was by immunoSEQ multiplex PCR. This table has roughly 40,000 clones, 86% appearing once. Input material: peripheral blood. The receptors shown here come from a man in his forties or fifties in a cohort sampled during active COVID-19.

The rearrangement joins TRBV9 to TRBJ2-1; possibly TRBD2 for D (5 bases). Trimming left V 0 bases short and J 7 bases short, with 8 bases between. This CDR3 region has 13 residues. The germline CDR1 and CDR2 sequences are SGDLS and YYNGEE. The CDR3 here is CASSVASRNEQFF. The CDR3 DNA sequence: TGTGCCAGCAGCGTAGCTAGCCGGAATGAGCAGTTCTTC.

This clone showed up just once. This rearrangement joins TRBV14 to TRBJ2-7; weak D call: TRBD2 (5 bases). CDR1 and CDR2 (germline): SGHDN, FVKESK. The CDR3 covers 12 residues. Trimming stripped 1 base from V and 7 bases from J, with 8 bases between. Written as DNA, the CDR3 is TGTGCCAGCAGCCAAGGAAGGACTGAGCAGTACGTC. Translation gives CASSQGRTEQYV.

The rearrangement joins TRBV7-9 to TRBJ1-1, with 8 nucleotides matching TRBD1. Germline CDR1 SEHNR, CDR2 FQNEAQ (reference sequence). V lost 5 bases and J lost 0; bases outside the gene matches: 5. The CDR3 contains 15 residues. The CDR3 nucleotides read TGTGCCAGCAGCCCTGGACAGGGAGTGAACACTGAAGCTTTCTTT. It yields the protein CASSPGQGVNTEAFF. Filled out from reference TRBV7-9 and TRBJ1-1, the complete variable domain reads DTGVSQNPRHKITKRGQNVTFRCDPISEHNRLYWYRQTLGQGPEFLTYFQNEAQLEKSRLLSDRFSAERPKGSFSTLEIQRTEQGDSAMYLCASSPGQGVNTEAFFGQGTRLTVV.

V and J are TRBV7-9 and TRBJ2-7; TRBD1 agrees at 9 bases. CDR1 is SEHNR and CDR2 is FQNEAQ in the germline V gene (reference sequence). After removal of 8 bases from V and 0 bases from J, the junction contained 14 bases not matched to a gene. The CDR3 runs 17 residues. The CDR3 sequence: CASVGTGNPRFSYEQYV. The CDR3 DNA is TGTGCCAGCGTCGGGACAGGGAACCCAAGATTCTCCTACGAGCAGTACGTC.

The chain has TRBV7-9 and TRBJ2-2, with TRBD1 matching over 9 bases. Looked up from germline, CDR1 is SEHNR and CDR2 is FQNEAQ (reference sequence). V shed 5 bases and J 5 bases; nucleotides not matched to a gene: 9. The CDR3 has 16 amino acids. The CDR3, as DNA: TGTGCCAGCAGCCAATTAGGACAGGGGTGGACCGGGGAGCTGTTTTTT. It is translated as CASSQLGQGWTGELFF.

The chain couples TRBV13 to TRBJ2-5; D remains ambiguous. CDR1 and CDR2 from the germline V gene are PRHDT and FYEKMQ (reference sequence). V was pared by 5 bases and J by 0 bases, with 7 bases between. The CDR3 consists of 13 residues. This CDR3 reads CASSQEDQETQYF. The CDR3 nucleotides read TGTGCCAGCAGCCAAGAGGACCAAGAGACCCAGTACTTC.

In nucleotides, the CDR3 is TGTGCCAGCAGCACGGGAGTATCTTCCTACGAGCAGTACGTC. It translates to CASSTGVSSYEQYV. The J gene is TRBJ2-7, the V gene TRBV5-6, with TRBD2 as a possible D gene (6 bases). Germline loops: CDR1 SGHDT, CDR2 YYEEEE. V was trimmed by 4 bases and J by 1 base, leaving 12 bases between them. The CDR3 contains 14 residues.

The chain couples TRBV25-1 to TRBJ2-5; D is possibly TRBD1 (6 bases). Germline CDR1 MGHDK, CDR2 SYGVNS. The CDR3 has 17 residues. Trimming shortened V by 4 bases and J by 0 bases, and 18 bases separated the two germline ends. CDR3 sequence (DNA): TGTGCCAGCAGTGCCATTCTGGGACACTTGTACCAAGAGACCCAGTACTTC. It specifies CASSAILGHLYQETQYF.

This clone occurred a few times. The V call is TRBV18, the J call TRBJ2-5, with D possibly being TRBD1 (5 bases). CDR3 length: 14 amino acids. V was shortened by 3 bases and J by 5 bases, with 13 bases between the two germline ends. Per germline, CDR1 KGHSH and CDR2 LQKENI. DNA of the CDR3: TGTGCCAGCTCACCTTTAGACAGTACCGAGACCCAGTACTTC. This gives the protein CASSPLDSTETQYF.

The chain is built from TRBV10-2 and TRBJ1-6; TRBD1 agrees at 7 bases. The germline V gene encodes CDR1 WSHSY and CDR2 SAAADI. J lost 12 bases, V lost 8 bases, and 13 bases had no gene match. This CDR3 has 14 residues. DNA of the CDR3: TGCGCCAGCCGGGGTCCAGAAGCAGGGGGACCCCTCCACTTT. It translates to CASRGPEAGGPLHF.

The gene calls are TRBV28 and TRBJ1-1, with TRBD1 matching 8 bases. This CDR3 is 14 amino acids long. V lost 7 bases, J lost 0 bases, and 4 bases stayed unmatched. Germline lookup yields CDR1 MDHEN and CDR2 SYDVKM. CDR3 nucleotides: TGTGCCAGCAAGGAGACAGGGGTGAACACTGAAGCTTTCTTT. Protein product: CASKETGVNTEAFF.

The chain employs TRBV19 and TRBJ1-2, with TRBD1 identical over 8 bases. After removal of 4 bases from V and 2 bases from J, the junction contained 6 bases not matched to a gene. From germline, CDR1 is LNHDA and CDR2 SQIVND (reference sequence). This CDR3 contains 15 residues. This CDR3 reads CASSRNGQGNYGYTF. CDR3 in DNA: TGTGCCAGTAGTAGAAATGGACAGGGAAACTATGGCTACACCTTC.

This chain links TRBV18 with TRBJ1-1; 7 bases are shared with TRBD1. Germline trimming cut 3 bases from V and 4 bases from J; bases unmatched to any gene: 8. The CDR3 runs to 15 residues. The germline gives CDR1 KGHSH, CDR2 LQKENI. CDR3 nucleotides: TGTGCCAGCTCACCGGACGACAGGGTGTTCACTGAAGCTTTCTTT. Encoded protein: CASSPDDRVFTEAFF. The entire variable domain, with the rest obtained from reference TRBV18 and TRBJ1-1, is as follows: NAGVMQNPRHLVRRRGQEARLRCSPMKGHSHVYWYRQLPEEGLKFMVYLQKENIIDESGMPKERFSAEFPKEGPSILRIQQVVRGDSAAYFCASSPDDRVFTEAFFGQGTRLTVV.

This clone was picked up one time. This chain uses TRBV6-5 with TRBJ2-7; maybe TRBD2 (6 bases). V was clipped by 6 bases and J by 0 bases, with 12 bases between them. From germline, CDR1 is MNHEY and CDR2 SVGAGI. The CDR3 has 14 residues. The CDR3 sequence: CASRRGASSYEQYF. In DNA, the CDR3 is TGTGCCAGCAGGCGGGGTGCTAGCTCCTACGAGCAGTACTTC.

This clone was seen a few times. The chain couples TRBV6-6 to TRBJ2-1, with 7 bases lining up with TRBD1. The CDR3 length is 15 residues. The V segment lost 6 bases and the J segment 5 bases; nucleotides outside the gene matches: 10. Germline V CDR1 and CDR2: MNHNY, SVGAGI (reference sequence). Written as DNA, the CDR3 is TGTGCCAGCAGCGACGAGGGGGCCCAGGACAATGAGCAGTTCTTC. Its translation is CASSDEGAQDNEQFF.

The chain combines TRBV19 with TRBJ2-7; 11 nucleotides line up with TRBD2. The CDR3 is 18 amino acids. Per germline, CDR1 LNHDA and CDR2 SQIVND (reference sequence). V was clipped by 7 bases and J by 4 bases; unmatched bases: 18. The CDR3 region is CASTTGLAVPSGLYEQYV. The CDR3 region has the DNA TGTGCCAGTACCACGGGACTAGCGGTCCCATCTGGACTTTACGAGCAGTACGTC.

This chain uses TRBV9 with TRBJ2-1; a possible D gene is TRBD2 (5 bases). Germline V lookup: CDR1 SGDLS, CDR2 YYNGEE. The CDR3 has 14 residues. Trimming shortened V by 0 bases and J by 3 bases, and 7 bases separated the two germline ends. The CDR3 spells CASSVAGIYNEQFF. The CDR3 DNA reads as TGTGCCAGCAGCGTAGCGGGGATCTACAATGAGCAGTTCTTC. The whole variable domain, filled in from reference TRBV9 and TRBJ2-1, reads DSGVTQTPKHLITATGQRVTLRCSPRSGDLSVYWYQQSLDQGLQFLIQYYNGEERAKGNILERFSAQQFPDLHSELNLSSLELGDSALYFCASSVAGIYNEQFFGPGTRLTVL.

CDR3 protein: CSASLAAFYGYTF. CDR3 DNA sequence: TGCAGTGCTAGTCTCGCGGCCTTTTATGGCTACACCTTC. The rearrangement links TRBV20-1 to TRBJ1-2, with D unresolved. Germline-derived CDR1 and CDR2 are DFQATT and SNEGSKA (reference sequence). V dropped 3 bases and J dropped 5 bases, with 13 bases sitting between them. The CDR3 runs 13 residues.

This sequence joins TRBV4-1 and TRBJ1-4, with TRBD1 identical over 9 bases. Germline V lookup: CDR1 MGHRA, CDR2 YSYEKL. This CDR3 is 15 amino acids long. With V trimmed by 11 bases and J by 6 bases, 13 bases remained unmatched. This chain's CDR3 is CASRDRAMEDEKLFF. The CDR3 bases are TGCGCCTCCCGGGACAGGGCTATGGAGGATGAAAAACTGTTTTTT.

The chain links TRBV15 to TRBJ2-1; 10 nucleotides agree with TRBD2. The germline gives CDR1 LNHNV, CDR2 YYDKDF (reference sequence). J was trimmed by 4 bases and V by 3 bases; bases with no gene match: 3. This CDR3 is built from 15 residues. In DNA, the CDR3 is TGTGCCACCAGCAGGGGGACTAGCGCGTACAATGAGCAGTTCTTC. Its translation is CATSRGTSAYNEQFF.

This clone was detected once. V is TRBV9 and J is TRBJ2-7; maybe TRBD2 (5 bases). Germline lookup yields CDR1 SGDLS and CDR2 YYNGEE. V was pared by 4 bases and J by 3 bases, with 17 bases between. CDR3 length: 15 amino acids. The chain's CDR3 is CASSMGDSANYEQYF. Written as DNA, the CDR3 is TGTGCCAGCAGCATGGGAGACTCCGCGAACTACGAGCAGTACTTC.

This chain joins TRBV4-3 and TRBJ1-1, with 10 bases fitting TRBD1. Trimming cost V 0 bases and J 8 bases; bases outside gene matches: 6. CDR1 and CDR2 (germline): LGHNA, YSLEER. The CDR3 extends over 15 amino acids. The CDR3 region is CASSQDRTGGEEAFF. The CDR3 nucleotides read TGCGCCAGCAGCCAAGATAGGACAGGGGGAGAGGAAGCTTTCTTT.

V is TRBV27 and J is TRBJ2-7; the match to TRBD2 covers 11 bases. The V segment lost 4 bases and the J segment 7 bases; nucleotides outside the gene matches: 12. The CDR3 covers 16 residues. CDR1 and CDR2 (germline): MNHEY, SMNVEV (reference sequence). The CDR3 bases are TGTGCCAGCAGTTCTCTAGCGGGGGGTCTCATGGGGGAGCAGTACTTC. This codes for CASSSLAGGLMGEQYF.

The gene calls are TRBV6-5 and TRBJ2-7; TRBD2 is a possible D gene (5 bases). Trimming left V 5 bases short and J 4 bases short, with 12 bases between. CDR1 MNHEY and CDR2 SVGAGI come from the germline V gene. This CDR3 spans 13 amino acids. Here the CDR3 DNA reads TGTGCCAGCAGTACGGAGGCCCATTACGAGCAGTACGTC. Amino acids: CASSTEAHYEQYV.

V gene TRBV18 combines with J gene TRBJ2-1; D gene ambiguous. CDR3 length: 13 amino acids. Between the trimmed V and J ends, which lost 4 bases and 7 bases, there was a span of 11 bases. Germline V gene data show CDR1 as KGHSH and CDR2 as LQKENI. The CDR3 here is CASSRAGVNEQFF. CDR3 bases: TGTGCCAGCTCACGTGCAGGCGTTAATGAGCAGTTCTTC.

This chain uses TRBV7-9 with TRBJ2-7, with 7 positions matching TRBD1. The CDR3 length is 14 residues. Germline CDR1 and CDR2: SEHNR and FQNEAQ (reference sequence). V shed 5 bases and J 3 bases; nucleotides not matched to a gene: 7. The DNA of the CDR3 is TGTGCCAGCAGCCCCCAAGGGGGCCACTACGAGCAGTACTTC. This encodes CASSPQGGHYEQYF.

This chain's CDR3 is CASSGGDPTDTQYF. Written as DNA, the CDR3 is TGTGCCAGCAGTGGGGGGGACCCCACAGATACGCAGTATTTT. The rearrangement links TRBV6-4 to TRBJ2-3, with a possible D match to TRBD2 (6 bases). Trimming cost V 4 bases and J 2 bases, with 10 bases left between them. Germline values: CDR1 MRHNA, CDR2 SNTAGT. The CDR3 has 14 amino acids.

The rearrangement joins TRBV3-1 (or the pseudogene TRBV3-2) to TRBJ1-1; no firm D call. V shed 3 bases and J shed 11 bases, with 16 bases lying between them. The CDR3 has 13 residues. CDR1 LGHDT and CDR2 YNNKEL come from the germline V gene (reference sequence). The CDR3 loop reads CASSHRTGSSAFF. CDR3 DNA sequence: TGTGCCAGCAGCCATAGAACCGGCAGTAGCGCTTTCTTT.

This chain uses TRBV2 with TRBJ1-1; 7 bases match TRBD1. Trimming took 6 bases from V and 5 from J; bases not matched to a gene: 9. CDR1 and CDR2 from the germline V gene are SNHLY and FYNNEI. CDR3 size: 14 residues. The CDR3 region is CASRDDRAATEAFF. Written as DNA, the CDR3 is TGTGCCAGCAGGGATGACAGGGCGGCGACTGAAGCTTTCTTT.

J is TRBJ2-3 and V is TRBV7-2; D uncertain. Germline assignment: CDR1 SGHTA and CDR2 FQGNSA. V was shortened by 0 bases and J by 2 bases, with 3 bases between the two germline ends. The CDR3 contains 13 residues. Here the CDR3 DNA reads TGTGCCAGCAGCTTAGCTCTCACAGATACGCAGTATTTT. It specifies CASSLALTDTQYF.

The V and J genes are TRBV3-1 (or the pseudogene TRBV3-2) and TRBJ1-1; D unclear. The CDR3 totals 14 residues. Germline CDR1 LGHDT, CDR2 YNNKEL (reference sequence). V gave up 3 bases and J gave up 1 base, with 9 bases separating them. CDR3 in amino acids: CASSQRGRNTEAFF. CDR3 nucleotide sequence: TGTGCCAGCAGCCAGAGAGGCAGGAACACTGAAGCTTTCTTT.

V and J are TRBV4-3 and TRBJ1-1, with D perhaps matching TRBD1 (6 bases). V was shortened by 0 bases and J by 8 bases, with 16 bases between the two germline ends. The CDR3 is 15 amino acids. The V gene's germline CDR1 is LGHNA and CDR2 YSLEER. The CDR3 DNA reads TGCGCCAGCAGCCAAGAAGCGGGGGCCCAACTCGAAGCTTTCTTT. It specifies CASSQEAGAQLEAFF.